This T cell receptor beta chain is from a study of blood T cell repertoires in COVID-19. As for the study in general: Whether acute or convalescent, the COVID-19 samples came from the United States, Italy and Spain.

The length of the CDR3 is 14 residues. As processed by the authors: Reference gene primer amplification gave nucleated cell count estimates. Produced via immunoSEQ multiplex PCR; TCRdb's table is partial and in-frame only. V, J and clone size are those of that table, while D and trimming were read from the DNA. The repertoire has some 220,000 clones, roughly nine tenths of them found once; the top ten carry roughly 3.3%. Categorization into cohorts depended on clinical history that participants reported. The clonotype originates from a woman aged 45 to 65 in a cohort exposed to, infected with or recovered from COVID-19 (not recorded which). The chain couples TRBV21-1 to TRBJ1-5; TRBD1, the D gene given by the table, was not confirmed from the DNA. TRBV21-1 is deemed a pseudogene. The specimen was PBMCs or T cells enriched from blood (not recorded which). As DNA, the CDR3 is TGTGCCAGCCCTAACACAGGGAACAATCAGCCCCAGCATTTT. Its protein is CASPNTGNNQPQHF.